What follows are 14 T cell receptor beta chains derived from one specimen sequenced in a study of T-cell reconstitution after alpha-beta-depleted transplantation in children. Preparation of the TCRbeta library involved a method that used unique molecular identifiers. One entry per CDR3 protein, called by TCRdb with MiXCR from the PCR reads. Of around 420,000 distinct CDR3 sequences listed, 15% to 20% are singletons. Specimen: PBMCs, mostly from graft donor cells, collected 360 days after TCRalphabeta/CD19-depleted stem cell transplant. Every receptor here comes from a boy younger than two who had a stem cell transplant for Wiskott-Aldrich syndrome, so the T cells may come from the graft donor.

This clonotype was detected many times. The chain employs TRBV27 and TRBJ1-2, with D possibly TRBD1 on 5 matching bases. V was pared by 2 bases and J by 0 bases, with 7 bases between. Germline V gene data show CDR1 as MNHEY and CDR2 as SMNVEV (reference sequence). This CDR3 is 14 amino acids long. The CDR3 is CASSLTGTNYGYTF. The CDR3 bases are TGTGCCAGCAGTTTAACAGGAACTAACTATGGCTACACCTTC.

This clonotype has just a few counts. The chain is built from TRBV12-3 or TRBV12-4 and TRBJ2-3; D is perhaps TRBD1 or TRBD2 (7 bases each). This CDR3 has 12 amino acids. V was clipped by 6 bases and J by 9 bases, with 13 bases between them. As DNA, the CDR3 is TGTGCCAGCAGGGCAGGGGGAGGGACGCAGTATTTT. Protein product: CASRAGGGTQYF.

A few counts support this clonotype. J is TRBJ2-3 and V is TRBV3-1; 8 nucleotides line up with TRBD1. The CDR3 runs 13 residues. CDR1 and CDR2 from the germline V gene are LGHDT and YNNKEL (reference sequence). Trimming took 1 base from V and 14 from J; bases not matched to a gene: 8. CDR3 loop: CASSQVPGGAWYF. DNA for the CDR3: TGTGCCAGCAGCCAAGTACCAGGGGGCGCATGGTATTTT.

This clonotype came up a few times. The chain combines TRBV12-3 or TRBV12-4 with TRBJ2-1, with 7 bases fitting TRBD2. With 3 bases clipped from V and 3 bases from J, the junction kept 5 bases outside the gene matches. This CDR3 contains 15 residues. As DNA, the CDR3 is TGTGCCAGCAGTTTCGGCGGGAGTTTCTACAATGAGCAGTTCTTC. As protein: CASSFGGSFYNEQFF.

The CDR3 sequence is CASSPGPSQFTDTQYF. The CDR3 region has the DNA TGTGCCAGCAGTCCCGGGCCAAGCCAATTCACAGATACGCAGTATTTT. The chain is built from TRBV12-3 or TRBV12-4 and TRBJ2-3; unclear D gene. CDR3 length equals 16 residues. The ends were cut back, 5 bases at V and 2 bases at J, with 17 bases in the middle.

This clonotype was counted only a few times. The CDR3 DNA reads as TGCAGTGCCCCAGACAGGCCCTCCTACGAGCAGTACTTC. It encodes CSAPDRPSYEQYF. This chain links TRBV20-1 with TRBJ2-7, with D possibly being TRBD1 (6 bases). This CDR3 contains 13 residues. Trimming removed 6 bases from V and 0 bases from J, with 12 bases in between. The germline gives CDR1 DFQATT, CDR2 SNEGSKA (reference sequence).

This clonotype was seen only a few times. The V call is TRBV20-1, the J call TRBJ1-3; no reliable D call. The V end lost 3 bases, the J end lost 4 bases, and 4 bases lay between the germline ends. The V gene's germline CDR1 is DFQATT and CDR2 SNEGSKA (reference sequence). The CDR3 contains 11 residues. The DNA for the CDR3 is TGCAGTGCTAGGCAGGGAAACACCATATATTTT. It codes for CSARQGNTIYF.

This chain connects TRBV7-9 to TRBJ2-6, with D tentatively TRBD2 (6 bases). The CDR3 covers 17 residues. CDR1 SEHNR and CDR2 FQNEAQ come from the germline V gene (reference sequence). The CDR3 is CGLKRGVMLSGANVLTF. The CDR3 coding sequence is TGTGGCCTCAAGCGCGGGGTAATGCTCTCTGGGGCCAACGTCCTGACTTTC.

In its sample, this clonotype was seen many times. The chain has TRBV24-1 and TRBJ2-1; D tentatively fits TRBD1 or TRBD2 (5 bases each). From germline, CDR1 is KGHDR and CDR2 SFDVKD. CDR3 size: 16 residues. Trimming took off 2 bases at V and 3 bases at J, with 13 bases between the two ends. The CDR3 DNA follows: TGTGCCACCAGTGATTCGAGGGGAGATGTCTACAATGAGCAGTTCTTC. It specifies CATSDSRGDVYNEQFF.

This clonotype was recorded a few times. The J gene is TRBJ2-1, the V gene TRBV10-1; 7 bases agree with TRBD1. Trimming took 4 bases from V and 6 from J; bases not matched to a gene: 12. Germline values: CDR1 WNHNN, CDR2 SYGVQD (reference sequence). CDR3 length: 16 amino acids. CDR3 residues: CASSGARRTGRNEQFF. The CDR3 DNA reads TGCGCCAGCAGTGGGGCGAGAAGGACAGGCCGCAATGAGCAGTTCTTC.

This clonotype was counted many times. This sequence joins TRBV20-1 and TRBJ2-5; weak D call: TRBD1 (6 bases). This CDR3 spans 16 amino acids. Deletions cut 1 base from V and 5 bases from J, with 20 bases between. From germline, CDR1 is DFQATT and CDR2 SNEGSKA (reference sequence). The CDR3 DNA reads as TGCAGTGCTAGAGCCCGGACAGCCACTCCAATGGAGACCCAGTACTTC. Its protein product is CSARARTATPMETQYF.

The rearrangement uses TRBV5-1 and TRBJ2-1, with D possibly matching TRBD2 (6 bases). CDR3 size: 16 residues. Trimming pared 3 bases from V and 6 bases from J, leaving 19 bases between. Per germline, CDR1 SGHRS and CDR2 YFSETQ. CDR3 in DNA: TGCGCCAGCAGCTCTGGACTAACCAGCAACCTCAATGAGCAGTTCTTC. This codes for CASSSGLTSNLNEQFF. Full variable domain (missing parts from reference TRBV5-1 and TRBJ2-1): KAGVTQTPRYLIKTRGQQVTLSCSPISGHRSVSWYQQTPGQGLQFLFEYFSETQRNKGNFPGRFSGRQFSNSRSEMNVSTLELGDSALYLCASSSGLTSNLNEQFFGPGTRLTVL.

In this sample, this clonotype turned up a few times. The chain links TRBV6-6 to TRBJ2-7, with D perhaps matching TRBD1 (6 bases). The V gene lost 6 bases and the J gene lost 0 bases, with 9 bases spanning the gap. The germline gives CDR1 MNHNY, CDR2 SVGAGI (reference sequence). This CDR3 has 13 residues. CDR3 DNA sequence: TGTGCCAGCAGAGGACAGTTCTCCTACGAGCAGTACTTC. This sequence encodes CASRGQFSYEQYF.

This chain joins TRBV9 and TRBJ2-5; 8 bases line up with TRBD1. Trimming cost V 4 bases and J 7 bases; bases outside gene matches: 12. Germline V gene data show CDR1 as SGDLS and CDR2 as YYNGEE. This CDR3 comprises 15 residues. The CDR3 coding sequence is TGTGCCAGCAGCACGTCCGGGACAGGTGCAGGGACCCAGTACTTC. Its translation is CASSTSGTGAGTQYF.